A single T cell receptor (beta chain) is shown here with its context. Assay: immunoSEQ multiplex PCR; the TCRdb copy retains only in-frame clones and omits some. The table lists some 77,000 clones, approximately 88% of them singletons. Trimming removed 1 base at V and 8 bases at J, with 7 bases between. Germline V lookup: CDR1 SGHDT, CDR2 YYEEEE. This CDR3 comprises 12 residues. The data originate from a study of blood T cell repertoires in COVID-19. The receptor's source is a man aged 25 to 40 with acute or convalescent COVID-19. Material: peripheral blood. The chain carries TRBV5-6 and TRBJ2-1; weak D call: TRBD1 (5 bases). The CDR3, as DNA: TGTGCCAGCAGCTTGCAGGGTTATGAGCAGTTCTTC. Protein sequence: CASSLQGYEQFF.